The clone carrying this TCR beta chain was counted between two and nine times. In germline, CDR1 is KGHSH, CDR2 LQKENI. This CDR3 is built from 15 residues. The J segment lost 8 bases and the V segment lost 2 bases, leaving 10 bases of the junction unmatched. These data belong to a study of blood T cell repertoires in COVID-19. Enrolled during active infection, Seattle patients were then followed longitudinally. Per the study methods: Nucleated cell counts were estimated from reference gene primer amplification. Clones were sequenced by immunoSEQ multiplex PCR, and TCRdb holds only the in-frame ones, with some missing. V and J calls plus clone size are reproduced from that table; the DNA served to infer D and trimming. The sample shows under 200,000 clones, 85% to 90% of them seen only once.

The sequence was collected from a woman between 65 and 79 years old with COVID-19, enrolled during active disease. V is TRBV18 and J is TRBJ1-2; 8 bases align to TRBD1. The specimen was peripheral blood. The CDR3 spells CASSPYGTGSGGYTF. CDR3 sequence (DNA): TGTGCCAGCTCACCATATGGGACAGGATCTGGCGGCTACACCTTC.